This TCR beta chain appears in the sequencing data of a study of T cell repertoires in cytomegalovirus infection (dated by TCRdb to about 2019). Study-wide context: The peptide stimulations were aimed at well-studied HLA-B-restricted epitopes as well as recently identified HLA-C-restricted CMV epitopes, whose presentation resists viral immunomodulation. Because public TCR beta signatures pointed to carriage of CMV infection together with the matching HLA type, the HLA type of each donor mattered for the analysis.

This clonotype was seen at least ten times. It has no known antigen specificity. Per-base quality was not reported, and no clone a single base away is much larger than it. Sequences SEHNR (CDR1) and FQNEAQ (CDR2) are obtained from the germline V gene (reference sequence). The CDR3 goes from the cysteine to the phenylalanine over 16 residues. Only the CDR3 region is kept as DNA, spanning 48 bases read in frame from base 1. At the junction V is shortened by 1 base and J by 0 bases; bases outside the gene matches: 3. Reads for this sample came from an Illumina HiSeq 1500. TCRdb reanalyzed the raw reads on its own, using fastp at Q25 for trimming and MiXCR for clone calling, and kept in-frame beta chains. Each CDR3 protein gets just one entry, which takes the most common genes and DNA from the rows behind it. Within this sample are around 770,000 distinct CDR3 sequences, with 25% to 30% of them counted one time only. The ten most abundant clones make up around 13% of the sample.

Study-wide conclusions, independent of this receptor: In both this cohort and an independent approximately 370-donor cohort, the cumulative frequency of public TCR beta family members distinguished carriers of CMV infection plus the relevant HLA type. In the ex vivo response, HLA-C-restricted CMV-specific TCR beta clonotypes were dominant, and in two of eight donors the single most frequent clonotype came from this HLA-C-restricted group.

This sample's treatment or condition label indicates: in vitro stimulation with specific CMV peptide epitopes to enrich CMV-specific T cells. The TCR originated in a human donor in good health (CMV status not recorded). Some clones in this sample may be carry-over from other donors' samples. Recombination linked TRBV7-9 to TRBJ2-5, with 9 central nucleotides matching TRBD1. The sequenced sample was cultured CD8+ T cells from PBMCs, obtained from culture after CMV antigen stimulation. The bases read TGTGCCAGCAGCTTAGGTGGGACAGGGTACCAAGAGACCCAGTACTTC. Its protein reads: CASSLGGTGYQETQYF.